The 7 T cell receptor beta chains below were found in one sample sequenced in a study of vaccination effects on CD4 cells after COVID-19. ViraFEST used viral peptide pools to expand antigen-specific CD4+ T cells before sequencing. The culture ran for about 11 days, and then CD4+ T cells were isolated. Previously uninfected by SARS-CoV-2, the vaccine recipients also showed negative nucleocapsid antibodies. The method was immunoSEQ multiplex PCR; TCRdb's version includes in-frame clones alone and lacks a portion of them. The sample records more than 35,000 clones, 66% being singletons. No antigen is known for these receptors. Sequenced material: CD4+ T cells from PBMCs cultured with HCoV-OC43 spike peptides, taken before COVID-19 vaccination. The subset is: HCoV-OC43 spike overlapping peptide pool stimulation. Receptor source: a human donor who received a COVID-19 vaccine.

This rearrangement joins TRBV30 to TRBJ1-1; 8 nucleotides line up with TRBD1. Germline CDR1 reads GTSNPN; CDR2 reads SVGIG (reference sequence). V trimming: 2 bases; J trimming: 4 bases; junction bases outside the gene matches: 6. The CDR3 loop spans 14 amino acids. CDR3 nucleotides: TGTGCCTGGAGTCAAACAGGGGGAATCACTGAAGCTTTCTTT. Translated, it gives CAWSQTGGITEAFF.

The CDR3 loop reads CASSYSKGRGHGYTF. In DNA, the CDR3 is TGTGCCAGCAGTTACTCGAAGGGCAGGGGGCATGGCTACACCTTC. The genes are TRBV6-5 and TRBJ1-2, with TRBD1 identical over 8 bases. V dropped 0 bases and J dropped 6; count of bases not matched to a gene: 6. From germline, CDR1 is MNHEY and CDR2 SVGAGI. The CDR3 covers 15 residues.

This CDR3 is CASKGETEQYF. Here the CDR3 DNA reads TGCGCCAGCAAGGGAGAAACCGAGCAGTACTTC. The rearrangement joins TRBV5-1 to TRBJ2-7; D is possibly TRBD2 (5 bases). Germline values: CDR1 SGHRS, CDR2 YFSETQ. Trimming removed 6 bases from V and 6 bases from J, with 10 bases in between. This CDR3 region has 11 residues.

This sequence joins TRBV7-9 and TRBJ1-1, with D unclear. This CDR3 contains 14 residues. Germline CDR1 SEHNR, CDR2 FQNEAQ (reference sequence). V was cut by 6 bases and J by 0 bases, with 11 bases left in between. The CDR3 region is CASSPSGMNTEAFF. DNA for the CDR3: TGTGCCAGCAGTCCGTCAGGAATGAACACTGAAGCTTTCTTT.

The rearrangement joins TRBV27 to TRBJ1-5, with TRBD1 matching 7 bases. This CDR3 is built from 17 residues. With V trimmed by 4 bases and J by 0 bases, 9 bases remained unmatched. Looked up from germline, CDR1 is MNHEY and CDR2 is SMNVEV (reference sequence). This CDR3 is CASSSRQGRYSNQPQHF. The CDR3 nucleotides are TGTGCCAGCAGTTCTCGACAGGGTCGCTATAGCAATCAGCCCCAGCATTTT.

The genes are TRBV7-9 and TRBJ1-1, with D unclear. The V gene lost 2 bases and the J gene lost 1 base, with 5 bases spanning the gap. The CDR3 consists of 13 residues. CDR1 is SEHNR and CDR2 is FQNEAQ in the germline V gene (reference sequence). The CDR3 bases are TGTGCCAGCAGCTTATGGCAGAACACTGAAGCTTTCTTT. It translates to CASSLWQNTEAFF.

The CDR3 here is CASSPYPMGSGYGYTF. CDR3 DNA: TGTGCCAGCTCACCATACCCCATGGGGTCGGGCTATGGCTACACCTTC. This chain connects TRBV18 to TRBJ1-2; D remains unclear. In germline, CDR1 is KGHSH, CDR2 LQKENI. The V and J ends lost 2 bases and 4 bases respectively, with 17 bases between them. This CDR3 has 16 amino acids.